This T cell receptor (beta chain) was sequenced for a study of immune cell composition in non-small cell lung cancer. Study outcomes and limitations: Tumour-associated clones >0.5% occurred in roughly 35% of adenocarcinomas, under 85% of squamous. Adenocarcinomas with higher top tumour-associated clone frequency had more reactive TILs. Shared sequences between tumour-reactive and dominant in vivo clones were not proven. Squamous lung tumours showed higher top 10 clone scores and clonality than adenocarcinomas.

Note on this clone: What it binds is not known.

Generated by immunoSEQ multiplex PCR, the TCRdb table keeps only in-frame clones and is missing some. The sample shows about 7,000 clones, 78% of them seen only once. Trimming took 0 bases from V and 7 from J, leaving 24 bases between them. This CDR3 has 18 amino acids. From germline, CDR1 is WNHNN and CDR2 SYGVQD (reference sequence). Input material: lung tumor tissue. This chain links TRBV10-1 with TRBJ1-1, with D uncertain. The sequence was obtained from a human donor with non-small cell lung cancer. The CDR3 DNA reads as TGCGCCAGCAGTGAGTCTCGGCCTAAACAGAGCCTTGTACTTGAAGCTTTCTTT. It codes for CASSESRPKQSLVLEAFF.